This TCR beta chain derives from a study of blood T cells in healthy people across ages. Regarding the study as a whole: Diversity estimates from one million T cells were considered underestimates.

Germline loops: CDR1 SGHDT, CDR2 YYEEEE. The germline V and J ends were trimmed by 4 bases and 7 bases, with 14 bases remaining between them. CDR3 length: 13 amino acids. The authors ran a second PCR of about 6 to 11 cycles using a sample-barcoded 5' primer and a J-beta primer mix. TCRdb fed the 5' RACE reads into MiXCR, producing one record per CDR3 protein. This sample carries fewer than 2 million distinct CDR3 sequences, more than 35% of them seen once, and the ten largest clones take 20% to 25%. Turning to this clonotype: Its antigen is not known.

Total RNA amounts of at least 5.5 micrograms were extracted per sample. The source is a human donor in good health. The specimen was blood. The rearrangement links TRBV5-6 to TRBJ2-5, with D possibly being TRBD2 (6 bases). The CDR3 coding sequence is TGTGCCAGCAGCGAGCGCTTGGAGGGGACCCAGTACTTC. Its translation is CASSERLEGTQYF.